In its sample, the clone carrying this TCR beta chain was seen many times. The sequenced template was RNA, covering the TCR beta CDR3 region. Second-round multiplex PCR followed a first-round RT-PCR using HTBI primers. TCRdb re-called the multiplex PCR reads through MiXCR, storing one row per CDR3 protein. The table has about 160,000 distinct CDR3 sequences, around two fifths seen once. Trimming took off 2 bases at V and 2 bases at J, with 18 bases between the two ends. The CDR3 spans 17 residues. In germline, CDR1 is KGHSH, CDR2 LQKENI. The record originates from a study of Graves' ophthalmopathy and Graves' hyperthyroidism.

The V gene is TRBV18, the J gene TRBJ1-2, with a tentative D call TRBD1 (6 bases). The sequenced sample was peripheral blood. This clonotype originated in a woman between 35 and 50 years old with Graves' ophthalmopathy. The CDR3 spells CASSPLKGQQLNYGYTF. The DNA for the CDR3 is TGTGCCAGCTCACCATTGAAGGGACAACAATTAAACTATGGCTACACCTTC.